What follows describes a single TCR beta chain. The same CDR3 arises from other DNA sequences in this sample as well. These data are taken from a study of shared clonotypes between healthy human individuals. Profiled with immunoSEQ multiplex PCR; TCRdb holds only in-frame clones, not every one. The sample shows some 1 million clones, about three quarters of them seen only once. Germline CDR1 SGHRS, CDR2 YFSETQ. This CDR3 is 14 amino acids long. The V and J ends lost 1 base and 2 bases respectively, with 9 bases between them. The chain links TRBV5-1 to TRBJ1-1; perhaps TRBD1 as D (5 bases). The TCR was taken from a man younger than 35 in good health. Source material: memory CD4+ T cells sorted from blood. Subset given: CD45RA-negative fraction. The CDR3 nucleotides read TGCGCCAGCAGCTTGTTTCAGGGAAACACTGAAGCTTTCTTT. Protein: CASSLFQGNTEAFF. Drawing the rest from reference TRBV5-1 and TRBJ1-1, the complete variable domain is KAGVTQTPRYLIKTRGQQVTLSCSPISGHRSVSWYQQTPGQGLQFLFEYFSETQRNKGNFPGRFSGRQFSNSRSEMNVSTLELGDSALYLCASSLFQGNTEAFFGQGTRLTVV.